One sample yielded the 22 T cell receptor beta chains listed below, sequenced in a study of blood T cell repertoires in COVID-19 (dated by TCRdb to about 2020). The method behind the library was the immunoSEQ multiplex PCR assay. The immuneACCESS repertoire file appears here via TCRdb, limited to in-frame rearrangements. These files lack a portion of the clones; in checked studies, under half of the deficit traces to unresolved V genes, and the cause of the others is not known. The sample includes 75,000 or so clones, with about four fifths observed a single time. The ten largest account for approximately 33% of the sample. The sample taken for sequencing was peripheral blood. These receptors were collected from a woman aged 70 to 79 with acute or convalescent COVID-19.

The gene calls are TRBV30 and TRBJ2-6, with a weak D call TRBD2 (6 bases). Trimming took 0 bases from V and 3 from J, leaving 6 bases between them. CDR1 is GTSNPN and CDR2 is SVGIG in the germline V gene (reference sequence). The length of the CDR3 is 14 residues. The CDR3 protein is CAWSVGGGANVLTF. DNA for the CDR3: TGTGCCTGGAGTGTCGGGGGTGGGGCCAACGTCCTGACTTTC.

Here the CDR3 reads CASSMIAGVAEQYF. Here the CDR3 DNA reads TGTGCCAGCAGCATGATAGCGGGAGTAGCTGAGCAGTACTTC. The chain has TRBV7-2 and TRBJ2-7, with 9 bases identical to TRBD2. V shed 5 bases and J 7 bases; nucleotides not matched to a gene: 9. Germline assignment: CDR1 SGHTA and CDR2 FQGNSA. CDR3 length: 14 residues.

This clone was detected only a few times. The gene calls are TRBV5-4 and TRBJ2-7; no reliable D call. The V and J ends lost 3 bases and 7 bases respectively, with 8 bases between them. Germline-derived CDR1 and CDR2 are SGHNT and YYREEE (reference sequence). The CDR3 covers 11 residues. The CDR3 region has the DNA TGTGCCAGCAGCTACGACTCGGAGCAGTACTTC. This codes for CASSYDSEQYF.

By sample fraction, this clone is medium-sized (0.01 to 0.1%). The gene calls are TRBV4-1 and TRBJ2-7; 7 bases fit TRBD2. CDR3 length equals 16 residues. Germline CDR1 and CDR2: MGHRA and YSYEKL. V lost 1 base, J lost 6 bases, and 12 bases stayed unmatched. CDR3 region: CASSQVDMGLSSEQYF. The CDR3 coding sequence is TGCGCCAGCAGCCAAGTGGACATGGGACTATCATCCGAGCAGTACTTC.

The chain is built from TRBV30 and TRBJ1-3; D gene unclear. This CDR3 is 15 amino acids long. Germline V gives CDR1 GTSNPN, CDR2 SVGIG (reference sequence). Trimming pared 8 bases from V and 1 base from J, leaving 18 bases between. The CDR3 loop reads CALGPFRGSGNTIYF. As DNA, the CDR3 is TGTGCCCTAGGGCCCTTTCGGGGATCTGGAAACACCATATATTTT. Drawing the rest from reference TRBV30 and TRBJ1-3, the complete variable domain is SQTIHQWPATLVQPVGSPLSLECTVEGTSNPNLYWYRQAAGRGLQLLFYSVGIGQISSEVPQNLSASRPQDRQFILSSKKLLLSDSGFYLCALGPFRGSGNTIYFGEGSWLTVV.

Written as DNA, the CDR3 is TGTGCCAGTAGTACCGGGACAGCACCTACCTACGAGCAGTACTTC. Translated: CASSTGTAPTYEQYF. This chain connects TRBV19 to TRBJ2-7; 7 bases match TRBD1. V lost 4 bases and J lost 2; bases outside the gene matches: 8. From germline, CDR1 is LNHDA and CDR2 SQIVND (reference sequence). This CDR3 is 15 amino acids long.

The chain links TRBV20-1 to TRBJ2-7; D is uncertain. Trimming removed 3 bases from V and 3 bases from J, with 6 bases in between. CDR3 size: 11 residues. CDR1 and CDR2 (germline): DFQATT, SNEGSKA (reference sequence). In DNA form, the CDR3 reads TGCAGTGCTAGGAGGCACTACGAGCAGTACTTC. It codes for CSARRHYEQYF.

The gene calls are TRBV13 and TRBJ2-7, with D perhaps TRBD2 (5 bases). The CDR3 has 16 amino acids. Trimming pared 6 bases from V and 2 bases from J, leaving 20 bases between. CDR1 is PRHDT and CDR2 is FYEKMQ in the germline V gene (reference sequence). CDR3 sequence: CASRTTAGLTTYEQYF. The CDR3 DNA sequence: TGTGCCAGCAGGACAACCGCGGGCCTTACGACCTACGAGCAGTACTTC.

This clone showed up just once. V and J are TRBV30 and TRBJ2-3; perhaps TRBD1 as D (6 bases). The CDR3 loop spans 13 amino acids. Germline V gene sequence: CDR1 GTSNPN, CDR2 SVGIG (reference sequence). Trimming removed 3 bases at V and 10 bases at J, with 17 bases between. CDR3 sequence: CAWRALETGAQYF. The CDR3, as DNA: TGTGCCTGGAGGGCTTTAGAGACAGGCGCGCAGTATTTT.

The chain has TRBV2 and TRBJ1-3; 8 nucleotides line up with TRBD1. This CDR3 comprises 16 residues. Germline lookup yields CDR1 SNHLY and CDR2 FYNNEI. J lost 2 bases, V lost 3 bases, and 6 bases had no gene match. CDR3 sequence reads: CASSENPTGAGNTIYF. DNA for the CDR3: TGTGCCAGCAGTGAGAACCCGACAGGGGCTGGAAACACCATATATTTT.

This chain uses TRBV27 with TRBJ1-4; no definite D call. The CDR3 is made up of 15 amino acids. The germline CDR1 and CDR2 sequences are MNHEY and SMNVEV (reference sequence). V lost 2 bases and J 0 bases, leaving 7 bases between the germline ends. The CDR3 sequence is CASSLRLSTNEKLFF. For the CDR3, the DNA is TGTGCCAGCAGTTTACGTCTATCAACTAATGAAAAACTGTTTTTT. Based on the CDR3 plus reference TRBV27 and TRBJ1-4, the full variable domain is EAQVTQNPRYLITVTGKKLTVTCSQNMNHEYMSWYRQDPGLGLRQIYYSMNVEVTDKGDVPEGYKVSRKEKRNFPLILESPSPNQTSLYFCASSLRLSTNEKLFFGSGTQLSVL.

The rearrangement joins TRBV4-1 to TRBJ2-1; 7 nucleotides align to TRBD1. Germline values: CDR1 MGHRA, CDR2 YSYEKL. CDR3 size: 15 residues. Trimming took 1 base from V and 6 from J; bases not matched to a gene: 6. The CDR3 DNA is TGCGCCAGCAGCCAAGGGGACAGAGAAATCAATGAGCAGTTCTTC. Translated, it gives CASSQGDREINEQFF.

The chain employs TRBV3-1 (or the pseudogene TRBV3-2) and TRBJ2-3; D ambiguous. The germline CDR1 and CDR2 sequences are LGHDT and YNNKEL (reference sequence). The CDR3 loop spans 13 amino acids. With 0 bases removed from V and 6 bases from J, the gap between germline ends came to 7 bases. CDR3 coding DNA: TGTGCCAGCAGCCAAGATACGGTGGATACGCAGTATTTT. This codes for CASSQDTVDTQYF.

This clone was observed a few times. The genes are TRBV15 and TRBJ2-7, with D perhaps matching TRBD2 (6 bases). This CDR3 comprises 15 residues. Trimming stripped 8 bases from V and 0 bases from J, with 17 bases between. Germline V gene lookup returns CDR1 LNHNV and CDR2 YYDKDF (reference sequence). The CDR3, as DNA: TGTGCCACCGCGGGAACCGGGTCGAGCTCCTACGAGCAGTACTTC. This gives the protein CATAGTGSSSYEQYF.

This sequence joins TRBV6-5 and TRBJ2-2, with 8 nucleotides matching TRBD1. The CDR3 consists of 15 residues. The ends lost 6 bases at V and 6 bases at J; junction bases unmatched: 9. From germline, CDR1 is MNHEY and CDR2 SVGAGI. CDR3 in DNA: TGTGCCAGCAGAACTGACAGGGGTGGCCCCGGGGAGCTGTTTTTT. It yields the protein CASRTDRGGPGELFF.

This clone was seen more than once but under ten times. For the CDR3, the DNA is TGTGCCACCAGCAGTCTTGGGGGGAGGGACATTCAGTACTTC. This translates into CATSSLGGRDIQYF. The chain has TRBV15 and TRBJ2-4; TRBD2 matches at 7 bases. The junction had 7 bases not matched to a gene; V was cut back by 3 bases and J by 8 bases. Germline V CDR1 and CDR2: LNHNV, YYDKDF (reference sequence). This CDR3 region has 14 residues. Using reference TRBV15 and TRBJ2-4 for the parts outside the CDR3, the full variable domain is DAMVIQNPRYQVTQFGKPVTLSCSQTLNHNVMYWYQQKSSQAPKLLFHYYDKDFNNEADTPDNFQSRRPNTSFCFLDIRSPGLGDTAMYLCATSSLGGRDIQYFGAGTRLSVL.

In this sample, this clone turned up a few times. CDR3 coding DNA: TGTGCCAGCAGCTTAACAGCCTCTTATAGCAATCAGCCCCAGCATTTT. Amino acids: CASSLTASYSNQPQHF. The J gene is TRBJ1-5, the V gene TRBV7-6; D uncertain. V was shortened by 2 bases and J by 0 bases, with 11 bases between the two germline ends. In germline, CDR1 is SGHVS, CDR2 FNYEAQ. The CDR3 has 16 amino acids.

This clone was seen a handful of times. This sequence joins TRBV19 and TRBJ1-5, with a tentative D call TRBD1 (5 bases). Germline V gene sequence: CDR1 LNHDA, CDR2 SQIVND (reference sequence). V lost 3 bases and J lost 0, with 12 bases in between. CDR3 length: 16 residues. The CDR3 coding sequence is TGTGCCAGTAGTATTAGTGTAGACAGTAGCAATCAGCCCCAGCATTTT. This sequence encodes CASSISVDSSNQPQHF.

The chain links TRBV3-1 (or the pseudogene TRBV3-2) to TRBJ2-6; TRBD2 might be the D (5 bases). The CDR3 totals 16 residues. The germline gives CDR1 LGHDT, CDR2 YNNKEL (reference sequence). Deletions cut 3 bases from V and 2 bases from J, with 11 bases between. CDR3 DNA: TGTGCCAGCAGCCACCGAGGGCTAGCTGGGGCCAACGTCCTGACTTTC. This translates into CASSHRGLAGANVLTF.

The rearrangement links TRBV5-1 to TRBJ1-2; 9 bases fit TRBD1. The trim removed 4 bases at V and 0 bases at J, leaving 7 bases unmatched. The CDR3 has 16 residues. Germline CDR1 is SGHRS and CDR2 is YFSETQ. The CDR3 is CASSPGQGNSNYGYTF. For the CDR3, the DNA is TGCGCCAGCAGCCCGGGACAGGGAAATTCTAACTATGGCTACACCTTC. Full variable domain (remainder filled in from reference TRBV5-1 and TRBJ1-2): KAGVTQTPRYLIKTRGQQVTLSCSPISGHRSVSWYQQTPGQGLQFLFEYFSETQRNKGNFPGRFSGRQFSNSRSEMNVSTLELGDSALYLCASSPGQGNSNYGYTFGSGTRLTVV.

This chain connects TRBV3-1 (or the pseudogene TRBV3-2) to TRBJ2-7, with 10 bases aligning to TRBD2. This CDR3 region has 15 residues. Germline V gives CDR1 LGHDT, CDR2 YNNKEL (reference sequence). The trim removed 1 base at V and 4 bases at J, leaving 4 bases unmatched. The CDR3 is CASSQGGLANYEQYF. The CDR3 nucleotides are TGTGCCAGCAGCCAAGGGGGACTAGCGAATTACGAGCAGTACTTC.

This clone was recorded a few times. V gene TRBV30 combines with J gene TRBJ2-7; D gene unclear. The CDR3 contains 13 residues. Germline CDR1 and CDR2: GTSNPN and SVGIG (reference sequence). V lost 0 bases to trimming and J lost 3 bases, with 9 bases between them. CDR3 in amino acids: CAWSVLNSYEQYF. DNA of the CDR3: TGTGCCTGGAGTGTACTGAACAGCTACGAGCAGTACTTC.